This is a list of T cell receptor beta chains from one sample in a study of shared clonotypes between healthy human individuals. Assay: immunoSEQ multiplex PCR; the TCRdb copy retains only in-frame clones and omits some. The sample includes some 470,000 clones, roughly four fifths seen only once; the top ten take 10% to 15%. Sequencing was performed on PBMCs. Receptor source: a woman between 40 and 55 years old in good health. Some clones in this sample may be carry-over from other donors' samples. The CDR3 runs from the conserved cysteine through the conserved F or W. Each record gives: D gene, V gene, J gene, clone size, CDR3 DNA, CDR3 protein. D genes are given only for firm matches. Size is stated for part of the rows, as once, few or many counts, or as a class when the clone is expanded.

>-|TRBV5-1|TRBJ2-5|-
TGCGCCAGCAACAATCAGGGGACTATCCAAGAGACCCAGTACTTC
CASNNQGTIQETQYF
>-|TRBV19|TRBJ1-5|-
TGTGCCAGTAGTATCTGGGGTAGCAGCAATCAGCCCCAGCATTTT
CASSIWGSSNQPQHF
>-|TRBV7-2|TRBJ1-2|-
TGTGCCAGCAGCTTAACCGCAGGCCTTAGCCATGGCTACACCTTC
CASSLTAGLSHGYTF
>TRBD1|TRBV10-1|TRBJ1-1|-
TGCGCCAGCAGTGCCACAGGACAGGGCACTGAAGCTTTCTTT
CASSATGQGTEAFF
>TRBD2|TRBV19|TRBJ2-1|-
TGTGCCAGTAAGATGGCGGGAGATAGCGATGAGCAGTTCTTC
CASKMAGDSDEQFF
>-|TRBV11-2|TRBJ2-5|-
TGTGCCAGCAGCTTAGAAAAAGGCGCCCCGAGGTCTGAGACCCAGTACTTC
CASSLEKGAPRSETQYF
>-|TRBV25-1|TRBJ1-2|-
TGTGCCAGCAGCCCGTACGGAGGGACTCACTATGGCTACACCTTC
CASSPYGGTHYGYTF
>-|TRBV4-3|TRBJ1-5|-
TGCGCCAGCAGCCAAGAGTCGGAGGGGCCCCAGCATTTT
CASSQESEGPQHF
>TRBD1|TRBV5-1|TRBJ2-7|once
TGCGCCAGAAGACAGGGGGGGTCCTACGAGCAGTACTTC
CARRQGGSYEQYF
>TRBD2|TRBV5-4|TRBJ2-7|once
TGTGCCAGCAGCCCCTCTAGCGGGAGGAGCTACGAGCAGTACTTC
CASSPSSGRSYEQYF
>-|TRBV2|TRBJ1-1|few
TGTGCCAGCAGTGGTGGGAGTAGGACTGAAGCTTTCTTT
CASSGGSRTEAFF
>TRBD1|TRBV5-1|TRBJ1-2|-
TGCGCCAGCAGCGTCGGGACAGGGGGGCTCTATGGCTACACCTTC
CASSVGTGGLYGYTF
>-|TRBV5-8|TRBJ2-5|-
TGTGCTAGCAGCCCGTCGGGACGCAAGCAAGAGACCCAGTACTTC
CASSPSGRKQETQYF
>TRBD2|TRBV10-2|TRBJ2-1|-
TGCGCCAGCAGTGAGTTTGGGACTAGCGGCTACGGCGAGCAGTTCTTC
CASSEFGTSGYGEQFF
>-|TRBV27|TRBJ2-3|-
TGTGCCAGCAGTTTGGTCCAGGGAAGCGGCACAGATACGCAGTATTTT
CASSLVQGSGTDTQYF